The clone carrying this T cell receptor beta chain was seen just once. Its antigen remains unknown. The germline gives CDR1 SGHTA, CDR2 FQGNSA. The CDR3 totals 13 residues. These data belong to a study of T cell responses to AZD1222 COVID-19 vaccine. Broader study findings: Mapped onto spike, vaccine-associated CD4 TCRs spanned it and were dominant at 160-218 and 743-854. Nearly half of spike-specific TCRs reportedly target unmutated variant regions.

The analysis combined second doses at about 4 or about 12 weeks. The method was immunoSEQ multiplex PCR; TCRdb's version includes in-frame clones alone and lacks a portion of them. This table has about 94,000 clones, 85% appearing once. This sequence was found in an adult who received the AZD1222 COVID-19 vaccine. The sequenced sample was peripheral blood, obtained 28 days after the second AZD1222 dose. This chain links TRBV7-2 with TRBJ2-3, with D perhaps assigned TRBD1 or TRBD2 (7 bases each). CDR3 loop: CAIRGRARDTQYF. Written as DNA, the CDR3 is TGTGCAATCAGGGGGAGGGCCCGAGATACGCAGTATTTT.